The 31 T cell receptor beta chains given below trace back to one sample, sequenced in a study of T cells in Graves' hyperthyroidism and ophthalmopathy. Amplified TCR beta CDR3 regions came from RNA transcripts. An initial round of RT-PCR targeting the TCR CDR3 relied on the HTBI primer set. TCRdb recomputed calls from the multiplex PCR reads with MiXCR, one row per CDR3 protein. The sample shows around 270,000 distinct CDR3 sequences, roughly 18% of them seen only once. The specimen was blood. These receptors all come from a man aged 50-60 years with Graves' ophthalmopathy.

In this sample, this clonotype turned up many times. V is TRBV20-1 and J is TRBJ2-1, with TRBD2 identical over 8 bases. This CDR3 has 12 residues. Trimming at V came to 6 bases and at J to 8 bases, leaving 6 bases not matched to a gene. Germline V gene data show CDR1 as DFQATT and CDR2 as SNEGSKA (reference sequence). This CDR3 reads CSATLAGDEQFF. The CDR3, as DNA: TGCAGTGCCACCCTAGCGGGCGATGAGCAGTTCTTC.

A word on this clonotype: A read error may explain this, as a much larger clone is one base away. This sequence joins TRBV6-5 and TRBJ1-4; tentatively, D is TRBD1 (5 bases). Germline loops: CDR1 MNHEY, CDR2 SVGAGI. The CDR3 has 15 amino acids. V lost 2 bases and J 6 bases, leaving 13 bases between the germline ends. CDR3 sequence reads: CASSYGGDGHEKLFF. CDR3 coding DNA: TGTGCCAGCAGTTACGGGGGGGATGGACATGAAAAACTGTTTTTT.

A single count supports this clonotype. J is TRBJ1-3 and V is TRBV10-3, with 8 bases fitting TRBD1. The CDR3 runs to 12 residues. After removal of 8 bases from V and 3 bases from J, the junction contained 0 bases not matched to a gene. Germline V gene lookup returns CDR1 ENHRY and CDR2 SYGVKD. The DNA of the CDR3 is TGTGCCATCGGACAGGGTGGAAACACCATATATTTT. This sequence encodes CAIGQGGNTIYF.

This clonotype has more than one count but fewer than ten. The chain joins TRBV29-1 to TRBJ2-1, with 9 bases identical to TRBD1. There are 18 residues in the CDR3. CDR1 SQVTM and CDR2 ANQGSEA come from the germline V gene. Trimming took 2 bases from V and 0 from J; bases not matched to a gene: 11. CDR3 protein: CSVELNWGTGSSYNEQFF. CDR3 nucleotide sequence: TGCAGCGTTGAATTGAATTGGGGGACAGGGAGCTCCTACAATGAGCAGTTCTTC.

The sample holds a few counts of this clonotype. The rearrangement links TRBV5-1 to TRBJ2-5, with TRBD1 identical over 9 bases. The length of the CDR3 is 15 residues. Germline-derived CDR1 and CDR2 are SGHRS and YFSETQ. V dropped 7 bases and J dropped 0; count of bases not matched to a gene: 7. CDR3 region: CASLPGQGNQETQYF. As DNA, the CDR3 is TGCGCCAGCCTACCGGGACAGGGAAACCAAGAGACCCAGTACTTC. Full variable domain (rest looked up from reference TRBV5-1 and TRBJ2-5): KAGVTQTPRYLIKTRGQQVTLSCSPISGHRSVSWYQQTPGQGLQFLFEYFSETQRNKGNFPGRFSGRQFSNSRSEMNVSTLELGDSALYLCASLPGQGNQETQYFGPGTRLLVL.

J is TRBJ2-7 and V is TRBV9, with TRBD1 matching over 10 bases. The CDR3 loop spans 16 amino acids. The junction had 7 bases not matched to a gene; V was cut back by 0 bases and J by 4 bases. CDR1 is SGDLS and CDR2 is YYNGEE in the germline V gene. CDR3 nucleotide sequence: TGTGCCAGCAGCGTAGAGGACAGGGGGTCTTTGTACGAGCAGTACTTC. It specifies CASSVEDRGSLYEQYF. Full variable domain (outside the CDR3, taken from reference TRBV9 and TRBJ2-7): DSGVTQTPKHLITATGQRVTLRCSPRSGDLSVYWYQQSLDQGLQFLIQYYNGEERAKGNILERFSAQQFPDLHSELNLSSLELGDSALYFCASSVEDRGSLYEQYFGPGTRLTVT.

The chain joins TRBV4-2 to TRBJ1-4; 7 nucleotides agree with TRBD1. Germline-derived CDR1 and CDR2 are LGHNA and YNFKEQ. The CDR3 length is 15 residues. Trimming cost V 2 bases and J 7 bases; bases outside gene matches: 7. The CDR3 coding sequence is TGTGCCAGCAGCCAAACAGGGGCCGGGCGTGAAAAACTGTTTTTT. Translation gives CASSQTGAGREKLFF.

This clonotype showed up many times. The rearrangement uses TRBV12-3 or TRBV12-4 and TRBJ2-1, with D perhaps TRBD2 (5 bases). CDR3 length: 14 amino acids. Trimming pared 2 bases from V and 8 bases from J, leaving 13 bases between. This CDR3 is CASSLSPERDEQFF. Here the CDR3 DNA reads TGTGCCAGCAGTTTAAGTCCCGAGAGGGATGAGCAGTTCTTC.

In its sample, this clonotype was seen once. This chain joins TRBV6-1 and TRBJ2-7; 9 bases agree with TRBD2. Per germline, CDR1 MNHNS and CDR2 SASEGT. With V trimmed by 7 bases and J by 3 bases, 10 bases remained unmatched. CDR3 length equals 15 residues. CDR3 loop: CASTLQPSGNYEQYF. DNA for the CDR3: TGTGCCAGCACCTTACAGCCTAGCGGGAACTACGAGCAGTACTTC.

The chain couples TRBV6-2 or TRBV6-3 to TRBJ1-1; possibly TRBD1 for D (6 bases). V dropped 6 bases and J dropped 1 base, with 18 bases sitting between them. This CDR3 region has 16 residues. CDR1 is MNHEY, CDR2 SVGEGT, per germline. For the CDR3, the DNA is TGTGCCAGCAGGGGGACAAGCCCGGGGCGGAACACTGAAGCTTTCTTT. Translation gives CASRGTSPGRNTEAFF.

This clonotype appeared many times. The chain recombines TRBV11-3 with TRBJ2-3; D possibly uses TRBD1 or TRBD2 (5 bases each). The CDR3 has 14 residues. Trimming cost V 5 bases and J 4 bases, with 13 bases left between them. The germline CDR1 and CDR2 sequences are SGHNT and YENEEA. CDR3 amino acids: CASSPYLGADTQYF. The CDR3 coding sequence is TGTGCCAGCAGCCCTTACTTGGGGGCAGATACGCAGTATTTT.

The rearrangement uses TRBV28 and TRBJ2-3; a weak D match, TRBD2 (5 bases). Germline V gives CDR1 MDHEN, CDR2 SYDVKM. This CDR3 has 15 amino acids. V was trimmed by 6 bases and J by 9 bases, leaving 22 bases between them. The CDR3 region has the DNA TGTGCCAGCAGCTCCGACACCCTGGGAGAGGGCACGCAGTATTTT. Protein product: CASSSDTLGEGTQYF.

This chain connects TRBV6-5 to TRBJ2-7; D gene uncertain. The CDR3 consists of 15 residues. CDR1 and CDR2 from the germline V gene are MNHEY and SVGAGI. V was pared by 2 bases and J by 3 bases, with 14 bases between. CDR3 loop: CASSYPSKGDYEQYF. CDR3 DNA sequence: TGTGCCAGCAGTTACCCAAGCAAGGGCGACTACGAGCAGTACTTC.

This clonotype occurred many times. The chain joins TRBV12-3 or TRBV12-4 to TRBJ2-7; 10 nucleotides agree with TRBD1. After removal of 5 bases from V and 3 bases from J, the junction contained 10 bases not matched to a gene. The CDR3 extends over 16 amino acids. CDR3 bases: TGTGCCAGCAGTCGTAGACAGGGGGCCGTTATCTACGAGCAGTACTTC. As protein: CASSRRQGAVIYEQYF.

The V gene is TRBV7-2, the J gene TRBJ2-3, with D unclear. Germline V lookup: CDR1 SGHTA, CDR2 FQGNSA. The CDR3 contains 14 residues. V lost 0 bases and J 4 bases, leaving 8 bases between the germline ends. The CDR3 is CASSLAKASDTQYF. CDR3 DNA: TGTGCCAGCAGCTTAGCGAAAGCGTCAGATACGCAGTATTTT.

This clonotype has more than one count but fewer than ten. The CDR3 coding sequence is TGTGCTAGTGCCATGGGGACCCACTATGGCTACACCTTC. Its protein is CASAMGTHYGYTF. This chain joins TRBV12-5 and TRBJ1-2; tentative D call: TRBD1 (5 bases). The CDR3 consists of 13 residues. The V end was cut by 7 bases, the J end by 3 bases, with 12 bases between. Germline-derived CDR1 and CDR2 are LGHNT and FRNRAP.

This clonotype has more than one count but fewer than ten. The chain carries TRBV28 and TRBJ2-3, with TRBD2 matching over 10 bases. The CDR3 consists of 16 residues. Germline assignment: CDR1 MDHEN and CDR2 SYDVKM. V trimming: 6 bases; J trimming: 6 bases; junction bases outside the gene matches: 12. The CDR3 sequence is CASSISLAGVGDTQYF. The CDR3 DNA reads TGTGCCAGCAGCATCAGTCTAGCGGGAGTGGGGGATACGCAGTATTTT.

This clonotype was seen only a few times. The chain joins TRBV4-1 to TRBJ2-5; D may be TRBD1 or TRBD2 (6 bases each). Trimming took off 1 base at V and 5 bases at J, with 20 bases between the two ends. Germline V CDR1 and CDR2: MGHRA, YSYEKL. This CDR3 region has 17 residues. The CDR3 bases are TGCGCCAGCAGCCAAGGAAGAACGGGAGAGAGGGGGGAGACCCAGTACTTC. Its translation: CASSQGRTGERGETQYF.

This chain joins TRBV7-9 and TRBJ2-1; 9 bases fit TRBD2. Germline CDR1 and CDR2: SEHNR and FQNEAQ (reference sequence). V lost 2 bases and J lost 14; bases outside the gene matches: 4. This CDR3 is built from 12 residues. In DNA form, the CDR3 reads TGTGCCAGCAGCTTATCAGGCGGGAGGGAGTTCTTC. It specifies CASSLSGGREFF.

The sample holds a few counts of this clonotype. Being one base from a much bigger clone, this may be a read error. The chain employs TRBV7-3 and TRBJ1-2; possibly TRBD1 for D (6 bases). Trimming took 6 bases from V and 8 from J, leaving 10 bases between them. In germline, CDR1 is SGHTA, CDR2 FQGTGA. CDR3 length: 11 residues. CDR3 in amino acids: CASRQGRGYTF. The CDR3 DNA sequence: TGTGCCAGCAGACAGGGCCGAGGCTACACCTTC.

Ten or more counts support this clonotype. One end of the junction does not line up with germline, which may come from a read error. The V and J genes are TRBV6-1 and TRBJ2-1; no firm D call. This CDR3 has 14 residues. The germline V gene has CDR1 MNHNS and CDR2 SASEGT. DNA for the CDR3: TGTGCCAGCACCGTGTTTGGCTCCCACAATGAGCAGTTCTTC. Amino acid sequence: CASTVFGSHNEQFF.

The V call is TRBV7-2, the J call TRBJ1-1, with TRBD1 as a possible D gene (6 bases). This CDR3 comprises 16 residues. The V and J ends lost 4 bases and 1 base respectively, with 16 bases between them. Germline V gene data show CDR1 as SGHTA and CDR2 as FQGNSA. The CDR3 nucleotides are TGTGCCAGCAGCTCGACTTTCGGGACACCGAACACTGAAGCTTTCTTT. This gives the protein CASSSTFGTPNTEAFF.

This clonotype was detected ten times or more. This chain's CDR3 is CASSTRNPLAGAYNEQFF. The CDR3 DNA reads TGTGCCAGCAGCACCAGAAACCCTCTAGCGGGAGCCTACAATGAGCAGTTCTTC. The V gene is TRBV11-1, the J gene TRBJ2-1; 10 bases are shared with TRBD2. This CDR3 is built from 18 residues. Losses at the gene ends were 5 bases for V and 2 bases for J; bases not matched to a gene: 12. CDR1 SGHAT and CDR2 FQDESV come from the germline V gene (reference sequence). The whole variable domain, remainder taken from reference TRBV11-1 and TRBJ2-1, is EAEVAQSPRYKITEKSQAVAFWCDPISGHATLYWYRQILGQGPELLVQFQDESVVDDSQLPKDRFSAERLKGVDSTLKIQPAELGDSAMYLCASSTRNPLAGAYNEQFFGPGTRLTVL.

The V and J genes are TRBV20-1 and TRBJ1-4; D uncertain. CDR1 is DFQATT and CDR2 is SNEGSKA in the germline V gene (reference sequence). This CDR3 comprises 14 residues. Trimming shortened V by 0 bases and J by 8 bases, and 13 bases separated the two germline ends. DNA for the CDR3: TGCAGTGCTAGAGAAGGAGGAAAAAGGGAAAAACTGTTTTTT. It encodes CSAREGGKREKLFF.

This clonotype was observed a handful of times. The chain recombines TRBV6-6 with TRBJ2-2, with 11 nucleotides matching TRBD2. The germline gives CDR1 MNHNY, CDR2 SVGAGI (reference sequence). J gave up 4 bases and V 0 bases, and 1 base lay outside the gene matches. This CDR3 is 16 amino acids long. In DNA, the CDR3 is TGTGCCAGCAGTTACTCGGGACTAGCGGTCACCGGGGAGCTGTTTTTT. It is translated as CASSYSGLAVTGELFF.

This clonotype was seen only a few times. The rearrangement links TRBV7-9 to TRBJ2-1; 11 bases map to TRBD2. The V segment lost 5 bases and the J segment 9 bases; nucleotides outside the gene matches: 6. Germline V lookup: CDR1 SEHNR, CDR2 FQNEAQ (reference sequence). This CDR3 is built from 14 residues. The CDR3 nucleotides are TGTGCCAGCAGCCATAGCGGGAGGGCCAGTGAGCAGTTCTTC. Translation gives CASSHSGRASEQFF.

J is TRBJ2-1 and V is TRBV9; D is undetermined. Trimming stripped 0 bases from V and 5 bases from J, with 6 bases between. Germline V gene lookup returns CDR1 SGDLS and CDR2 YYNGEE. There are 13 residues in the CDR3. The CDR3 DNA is TGTGCCAGCAGCGTAGCTCCCCACAATGAGCAGTTCTTC. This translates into CASSVAPHNEQFF. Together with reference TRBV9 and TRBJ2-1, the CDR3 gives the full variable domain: DSGVTQTPKHLITATGQRVTLRCSPRSGDLSVYWYQQSLDQGLQFLIQYYNGEERAKGNILERFSAQQFPDLHSELNLSSLELGDSALYFCASSVAPHNEQFFGPGTRLTVL.

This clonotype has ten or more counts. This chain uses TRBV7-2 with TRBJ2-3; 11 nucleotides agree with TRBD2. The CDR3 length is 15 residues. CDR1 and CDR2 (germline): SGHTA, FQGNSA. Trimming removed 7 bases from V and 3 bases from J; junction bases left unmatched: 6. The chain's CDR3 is CASKSTSGRTDTQYF. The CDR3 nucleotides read TGTGCCAGCAAGAGCACTAGCGGGAGAACAGATACGCAGTATTTT.

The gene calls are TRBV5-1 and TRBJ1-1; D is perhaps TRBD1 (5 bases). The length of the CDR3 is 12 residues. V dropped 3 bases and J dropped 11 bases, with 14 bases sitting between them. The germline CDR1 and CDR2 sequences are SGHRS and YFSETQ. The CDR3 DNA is TGCGCCAGCAGCTCCGAAGGCGGGGGGGCTTTCTTT. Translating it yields CASSSEGGGAFF.

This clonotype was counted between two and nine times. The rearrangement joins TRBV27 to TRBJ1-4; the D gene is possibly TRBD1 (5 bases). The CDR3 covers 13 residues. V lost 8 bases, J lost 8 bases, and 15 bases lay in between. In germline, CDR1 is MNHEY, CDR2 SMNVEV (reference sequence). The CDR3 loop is CASQGQAREKLFF. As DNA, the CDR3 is TGTGCCAGCCAGGGCCAGGCCCGAGAAAAACTGTTTTTT.

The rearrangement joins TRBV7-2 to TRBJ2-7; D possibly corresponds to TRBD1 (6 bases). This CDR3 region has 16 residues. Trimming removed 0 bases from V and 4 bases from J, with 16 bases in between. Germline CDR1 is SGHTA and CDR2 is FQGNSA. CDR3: CASSLARLVQGYEQYF. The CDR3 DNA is TGTGCCAGCAGCTTAGCTCGACTCGTCCAGGGGTACGAGCAGTACTTC.